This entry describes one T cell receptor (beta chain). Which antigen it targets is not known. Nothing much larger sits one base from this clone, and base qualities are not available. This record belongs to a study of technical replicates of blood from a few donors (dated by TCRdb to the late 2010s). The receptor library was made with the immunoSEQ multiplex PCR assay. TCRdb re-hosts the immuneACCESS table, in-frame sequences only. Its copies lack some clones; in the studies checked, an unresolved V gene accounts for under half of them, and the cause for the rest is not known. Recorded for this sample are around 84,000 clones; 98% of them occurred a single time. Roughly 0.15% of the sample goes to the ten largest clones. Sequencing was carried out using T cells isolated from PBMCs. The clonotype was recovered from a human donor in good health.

The CDR3 region has the sequence CASTQLGGNTGELFF. The nucleotide sequence reads TGTGCCAGCACCCAGTTGGGGGGGAACACCGGGGAGCTGTTTTTT. The chain uses TRBV5-4 and TRBJ2-2, and the D gene may be TRBD2, 6 bases matching. The CDR3 runs 15 amino acids, cysteine and phenylalanine included. The kept DNA is CDR3 alone, 45 bases in frame from the first base. The germline V gene (reference sequence) provides CDR1 SGHNT and CDR2 YYREEE. The junction carries 13 bases between V and J, which are trimmed by 6 bases and 1 base respectively.